This T cell receptor (beta chain) appears in the sequencing data of a study of monozygotic twins with cystic fibrosis. Overall study results and limits: V usage most resembled the co-twin in 13 of 16 pairs. Monozygotic CF twin pairs shared significantly more nucleotide-identical clonotypes than unrelated CF individuals did.

Sequencing used immunoSEQ multiplex PCR; TCRdb keeps in-frame clones, though not all of them. Among around 30,000 clones listed, 70% to 90% were seen once. V dropped 4 bases and J dropped 3 bases, with 16 bases sitting between them. Germline CDR1 reads SGHRS; CDR2 reads YFSETQ. The CDR3 totals 15 residues. Turning to this clone: Its antigen is unknown.

The chain carries TRBV5-1 and TRBJ1-1; tentative D call: TRBD1 (6 bases). Material for sequencing was blood. This receptor was taken from a girl aged 2 to 9 with cystic fibrosis. CDR3 nucleotide sequence: TGCGCCAGCAGCGCCGTGACAGGAGGGGACACTGAAGCTTTCTTT. Its protein is CASSAVTGGDTEAFF.